One and the same sample provided the 5 T cell receptor beta chains below, sequenced in a study of blood T cells in healthy people across ages. Next came a second PCR, run for about 7 to 12 cycles, which used a sample-barcoded 5' primer along with a J-beta primer mix. TCRdb processed the 5' RACE reads anew with MiXCR; each CDR3 protein has one entry. The sample lists 2 million or so distinct CDR3 sequences, around 48% occurring once. Sequencing used blood. These receptors came from a woman in her forties in good health.

A remark on this clonotype: A read error may produce the germline difference seen at one junction end. The chain is built from TRBV2 and TRBJ2-3; 7 nucleotides line up with TRBD1. The CDR3 has 13 residues. From germline, CDR1 is SNHLY and CDR2 FYNNEI. The CDR3 bases are TGTGCCAGACGACAGGGAAACACAGATACGCGGTATTTT. Its translation: CARRQGNTDTRYF.

This clonotype was recorded a few times. The chain employs TRBV6-6 and TRBJ1-5; possible D gene TRBD1, 6 bases. Deletions cut 6 bases from V and 5 bases from J, with 14 bases between. The germline gives CDR1 MNHNY, CDR2 SVGAGI (reference sequence). The CDR3 runs to 14 residues. In DNA, the CDR3 is TGTGCCAGCAGGGATGGGGGCAGGGATCAGCCCCAGCATTTT. This translates into CASRDGGRDQPQHF.

The CDR3 DNA follows: TGTGCCAGCACGAAGGGACCCCCAGAGACCCAGTACTTC. Translation gives CASTKGPPETQYF. V and J are TRBV9 and TRBJ2-5; tentatively, D is TRBD1 or TRBD2 (5 bases each). CDR1 and CDR2 (germline): SGDLS, YYNGEE. The V end was cut by 6 bases, the J end by 4 bases, with 13 bases between. The CDR3 has 13 amino acids.

The CDR3: CASSSRGRGYNEQFF. The CDR3 DNA is TGTGCCAGCAGCTCCCGGGGGAGGGGCTACAATGAGCAGTTCTTC. The V call is TRBV5-4, the J call TRBJ2-1, with 7 bases that match TRBD2. Germline CDR1 SGHNT, CDR2 YYREEE (reference sequence). The CDR3 sequence is 15 residues long. The V and J ends lost 3 bases and 3 bases, in that order; junction bases with no gene match: 6.

This clonotype has more than one count but fewer than ten. The V call is TRBV27, the J call TRBJ2-1; D not resolved. The germline V gene has CDR1 MNHEY and CDR2 SMNVEV (reference sequence). The CDR3 runs to 13 residues. The V end was cut by 5 bases, the J end by 6 bases, with 11 bases between. The chain's CDR3 is CASSVYQTNEQFF. CDR3 coding DNA: TGTGCCAGCAGTGTCTACCAGACCAATGAGCAGTTCTTC.